Listed here are 26 T cell receptor beta chains from one sample, sequenced in a study of CD8+ T cells in alopecia areata. The authors extracted RNA and reverse transcribed it into cDNA as the sequencing template. TCRdb keeps only in-frame clones here, not all; method: immunoSEQ multiplex PCR. The data show about 110,000 clones, about 50% seen once. The sample was NKG2D-low CD8+ T cells sorted from blood. The receptor source for this set is a human donor with alopecia areata.

V is TRBV5-1 and J is TRBJ2-1; D is perhaps TRBD2 (6 bases). Germline V gene lookup returns CDR1 SGHRS and CDR2 YFSETQ. The CDR3 spans 15 residues. Trimming took off 2 bases at V and 5 bases at J, with 14 bases between the two ends. CDR3 region: CASSLTGTPNNEQFF. CDR3 in DNA: TGCGCCAGCAGCTTAACCGGGACTCCCAACAATGAGCAGTTCTTC.

This clone came up a few times. The chain joins TRBV18 to TRBJ2-7; D uncertain. Germline loops: CDR1 KGHSH, CDR2 LQKENI. V lost 6 bases and J 3 bases, leaving 9 bases between the germline ends. The CDR3 loop spans 12 amino acids. The CDR3 sequence is CASSLWRYEQYF. CDR3 bases: TGTGCCAGCTCTCTATGGCGCTACGAGCAGTACTTC.

The chain links TRBV29-1 to TRBJ2-5, with TRBD1 matching over 12 bases. The CDR3 covers 16 residues. After removal of 4 bases from V and 5 bases from J, the junction contained 11 bases not matched to a gene. Per germline, CDR1 SQVTM and CDR2 ANQGSEA. In DNA form, the CDR3 reads TGCAGCGTTGTCGGGACAGGGGGCAGATATCGGGAGACCCAGTACTTC. Translating gives CSVVGTGGRYRETQYF.

There are a few counts of this clone. The rearrangement links TRBV4-1 to TRBJ2-1; 9 bases align to TRBD2. The length of the CDR3 is 16 residues. The V segment lost 0 bases and the J segment 4 bases; nucleotides outside the gene matches: 4. In germline, CDR1 is MGHRA, CDR2 YSYEKL. The CDR3 DNA reads as TGCGCCAGCAGCCAAGATCGACTAGCGGTATACAATGAGCAGTTCTTC. Its protein product is CASSQDRLAVYNEQFF.

V is TRBV28 and J is TRBJ2-1; D uncertain. Germline values: CDR1 MDHEN, CDR2 SYDVKM. V shed 6 bases and J shed 6 bases, with 3 bases lying between them. CDR3 length: 10 amino acids. CDR3 protein: CASSTNEQFF. The CDR3 bases are TGTGCCAGCAGCACCAATGAGCAGTTCTTC.

J is TRBJ2-5 and V is TRBV29-1, with D maybe TRBD2 (6 bases). The germline V and J ends were trimmed by 3 bases and 5 bases, with 13 bases remaining between them. The CDR3 is 13 amino acids. CDR1 and CDR2 (germline): SQVTM, ANQGSEA. For the CDR3, the DNA is TGCAGCGTTGACGGAGGGCCGTTGGAGACCCAGTACTTC. Its translation: CSVDGGPLETQYF.

The CDR3: CASSFGQMAFADTQYF. The CDR3 DNA is TGTGCCAGCAGTTTCGGGCAGATGGCCTTCGCAGATACGCAGTATTTT. V usage is TRBV27 and J usage is TRBJ2-3, with D unclear. Trimming shortened V by 3 bases and J by 4 bases, and 17 bases separated the two germline ends. The CDR3 contains 16 residues. CDR1 is MNHEY, CDR2 SMNVEV, per germline (reference sequence).

Worth noting for this clone: Other DNA sequences in this specimen translate into the identical CDR3. V usage is TRBV7-6 and J usage is TRBJ2-5, with D unresolved. V was trimmed by 5 bases and J by 5 bases, leaving 12 bases between them. The CDR3 spans 13 residues. Germline V gene data show CDR1 as SGHVS and CDR2 as FNYEAQ. CDR3 loop: CASSPRLWETQYF. The CDR3 region has the DNA TGTGCCAGCAGCCCTCGACTCTGGGAGACCCAGTACTTC. Drawing the rest from reference TRBV7-6 and TRBJ2-5, the complete variable domain is GAGVSQSPRYKVTKRGQDVALRCDPISGHVSLYWYRQALGQGPEFLTYFNYEAQQDKSGLPNDRFSAERPEGSISTLTIQRTEQRDSAMYRCASSPRLWETQYFGPGTRLLVL.

This clone was seen a few times. The chain combines TRBV27 with TRBJ2-3; no firm D call. Germline CDR1 MNHEY, CDR2 SMNVEV (reference sequence). V was cut by 4 bases and J by 4 bases, with 3 bases left in between. The CDR3 length is 11 residues. In DNA form, the CDR3 reads TGTGCCAGCAGTTCCCCAGATACGCAGTATTTT. Translating gives CASSSPDTQYF.

This clone was seen only a few times. V is TRBV15 and J is TRBJ2-1; D is perhaps TRBD2 (5 bases). This CDR3 spans 15 amino acids. Trimming removed 3 bases at V and 9 bases at J, with 18 bases between. Germline V gene data show CDR1 as LNHNV and CDR2 as YYDKDF (reference sequence). The CDR3 region is CATSSGVGLSPEQFF. The DNA of the CDR3 is TGTGCCACCAGCAGCGGAGTTGGACTGAGTCCTGAGCAGTTCTTC.

The chain couples TRBV27 to TRBJ1-3; 7 bases match TRBD1. CDR3 length: 15 residues. The germline CDR1 and CDR2 sequences are MNHEY and SMNVEV (reference sequence). The ends lost 3 bases at V and 2 bases at J; junction bases unmatched: 4. The CDR3 sequence is CASSLTGITGNTIYF. As DNA, the CDR3 is TGTGCCAGCAGTTTGACAGGGATAACTGGAAACACCATATATTTT.

This clone was seen more than once but under ten times. The gene calls are TRBV7-9 and TRBJ1-5; D perhaps matches TRBD1 (5 bases). This CDR3 comprises 17 residues. V dropped 3 bases and J dropped 6 bases, with 21 bases sitting between them. Germline CDR1 is SEHNR and CDR2 is FQNEAQ (reference sequence). The CDR3 DNA reads as TGTGCCAGCAGCTTTTGGGGCAGTGCAGAGGACCGTCAGCCCCAGCATTTT. Translating gives CASSFWGSAEDRQPQHF.

The chain has TRBV4-1 and TRBJ2-1, with TRBD1 as a possible D gene (5 bases). Germline loops: CDR1 MGHRA, CDR2 YSYEKL. Trimming took 0 bases from V and 4 from J, leaving 28 bases between them. This CDR3 spans 21 amino acids. CDR3 coding DNA: TGCGCCAGCAGCCAAGATCTCCAGACCGCCTCACAGGTGGTCGGATACAATGAGCAGTTCTTC. As protein: CASSQDLQTASQVVGYNEQFF.

This clone turned up a few times. The CDR3 region has the DNA TGTGCCAGCAGTGAAACGGGGACTAGTTGGGATGAGCAGTTCTTC. Translating it yields CASSETGTSWDEQFF. The V and J genes are TRBV6-1 and TRBJ2-1; 8 bases are shared with TRBD2. The V segment lost 2 bases and the J segment 8 bases; nucleotides outside the gene matches: 8. Per the germline V gene, CDR1 is MNHNS and CDR2 is SASEGT. This CDR3 has 15 residues.

CDR3: CASSPSDSTDTQYF. For the CDR3, the DNA is TGTGCCAGCAGTCCTTCGGACAGCACAGATACGCAGTATTTT. This sequence joins TRBV28 and TRBJ2-3; D call uncertain. CDR1 and CDR2 from the germline V gene are MDHEN and SYDVKM. Trimming stripped 5 bases from V and 0 bases from J, with 9 bases between. CDR3 size: 14 residues.

The V call is TRBV29-1, the J call TRBJ2-7; 7 nucleotides agree with TRBD2. The CDR3 length is 15 residues. After removal of 0 bases from V and 5 bases from J, the junction contained 10 bases not matched to a gene. CDR1 is SQVTM and CDR2 is ANQGSEA in the germline V gene. The CDR3, as DNA: TGCAGCGTTGAAGATATGGGGGAGGGCCACGACGAGCAGTACTTC. Translation: CSVEDMGEGHDEQYF.

This clone was recorded a few times. The chain links TRBV29-1 to TRBJ2-7; no clear D gene. V was cut by 4 bases and J by 4 bases, with 11 bases left in between. The CDR3 consists of 12 residues. Germline lookup yields CDR1 SQVTM and CDR2 ANQGSEA. CDR3 in DNA: TGCAGCGTTGGTCTGGACGTGTACGAGCAGTACTTC. It encodes CSVGLDVYEQYF.

The V and J genes are TRBV28 and TRBJ2-7; D is unclear. Germline values: CDR1 MDHEN, CDR2 SYDVKM. This CDR3 has 14 residues. Between the trimmed V and J ends, which lost 6 bases and 5 bases, there was a span of 17 bases. CDR3 amino acids: CASRYRTPGDEQYF. CDR3 DNA sequence: TGTGCCAGCAGATACCGGACCCCGGGTGACGAGCAGTACTTC.

This chain connects TRBV27 to TRBJ2-5, with D unresolved. Germline values: CDR1 MNHEY, CDR2 SMNVEV (reference sequence). This CDR3 contains 13 residues. V lost 4 bases and J 5 bases, leaving 11 bases between the germline ends. CDR3: CASSSSLGETQYF. CDR3 nucleotide sequence: TGTGCCAGCAGTTCCTCCCTGGGGGAGACCCAGTACTTC.

The V and J genes are TRBV5-6 and TRBJ2-1; 7 nucleotides line up with TRBD1. This CDR3 contains 13 residues. In germline, CDR1 is SGHDT, CDR2 YYEEEE. V shed 0 bases, J shed 8 bases, and the junction held 2 bases outside the gene matches. The CDR3: CASSLGGGDEQFF. The DNA for the CDR3 is TGTGCCAGCAGCTTGGGAGGGGGCGATGAGCAGTTCTTC.

The V gene is TRBV7-2, the J gene TRBJ2-7; D perhaps matches TRBD2 (5 bases). This CDR3 has 15 residues. Trimming removed 3 bases at V and 0 bases at J, with 12 bases between. In germline, CDR1 is SGHTA, CDR2 FQGNSA. CDR3 in DNA: TGTGCCAGCAGCTTCTCGGAGCGGAGCTCCTACGAGCAGTACTTC. Amino acid sequence: CASSFSERSSYEQYF.

This rearrangement joins TRBV9 to TRBJ2-3; possible D gene TRBD2, 5 bases. The V gene's germline CDR1 is SGDLS and CDR2 YYNGEE. This CDR3 is 17 amino acids long. Trimming took 0 bases from V and 3 from J, leaving 17 bases between them. DNA of the CDR3: TGTGCCAGCAGCGTAGCTAAGACTGGAGGAAGGACAGATACGCAGTATTTT. It encodes CASSVAKTGGRTDTQYF.

The chain is built from TRBV27 and TRBJ1-2; D remains ambiguous. The CDR3 covers 15 residues. V lost 2 bases, J lost 6 bases, and 16 bases lay in between. Germline loops: CDR1 MNHEY, CDR2 SMNVEV (reference sequence). The CDR3 spells CASSLVASTHHGYTF. CDR3 DNA: TGTGCCAGCAGTTTAGTAGCGAGTACACACCATGGCTACACCTTC.

V usage is TRBV7-9 and J usage is TRBJ2-7; D not certain. This CDR3 is built from 12 residues. The V end lost 7 bases, the J end lost 7 bases, and 14 bases lay between the germline ends. CDR1 and CDR2 from the germline V gene are SEHNR and FQNEAQ (reference sequence). In DNA form, the CDR3 reads TGTGCCAGCACCTCGACTGCAGCGGAGCAGTACTTC. Residues: CASTSTAAEQYF. Based on the CDR3 plus reference TRBV7-9 and TRBJ2-7, the full variable domain is DTGVSQNPRHKITKRGQNVTFRCDPISEHNRLYWYRQTLGQGPEFLTYFQNEAQLEKSRLLSDRFSAERPKGSFSTLEIQRTEQGDSAMYLCASTSTAAEQYFGPGTRLTVT.

The V gene is TRBV19, the J gene TRBJ2-7; 10 nucleotides match TRBD1. Trimming removed 6 bases from V and 1 base from J; junction bases left unmatched: 9. Germline V lookup: CDR1 LNHDA, CDR2 SQIVND (reference sequence). The CDR3 is 16 residues long. The CDR3 bases are TGTGCCAGTAGCTCCCTGGGGACAGGGGCGTCCTACGAGCAGTACTTC. Its translation is CASSSLGTGASYEQYF.

The CDR3 DNA reads TGCGCCAGCAGCTTTTCCGCGGGGGCCTACGAGCAGTACTTC. Translated, it gives CASSFSAGAYEQYF. The V gene is TRBV5-1, the J gene TRBJ2-7, with 7 bases matching TRBD2. V shed 2 bases, J shed 2 bases, and the junction held 4 bases outside the gene matches. Germline CDR1 SGHRS, CDR2 YFSETQ. The CDR3 runs to 14 residues.